This note documents a single TCR beta chain sequence. What it binds is unknown. Quantitative 5'-RACE was performed with molecular barcodes, and it yielded the TCR beta libraries. TCRdb fed the 5' RACE reads into MiXCR, producing one record per CDR3 protein. This table has about 150,000 distinct CDR3 sequences, roughly 44% appearing once. The sample originates from a study of CD8 T cells in ankylosing spondylitis. Study findings and constraints: CD8+ by phenotype, disease-linked clones were relatively rare in peripheral blood. In ankylosing spondylitis patients, matched synovial fluid reportedly showed significant enrichment of disease-linked clones.

The sequence derives from a male donor with ankylosing spondylitis. Sample: synovial fluid, either unsorted or a sorted T cell fraction (not recorded which).

CDR3 DNA sequence: TGCAGTGCTAACGGGGGGGGGGCCTACAATGAGCAGTTCTTC. It codes for CSANGGGAYNEQFF. The rearrangement joins TRBV20-1 to TRBJ2-1; 8 bases are a match to TRBD2. Germline loops: CDR1 DFQATT, CDR2 SNEGSKA (reference sequence). The length of the CDR3 is 14 residues. V was clipped by 4 bases and J by 2 bases; unmatched bases: 4.